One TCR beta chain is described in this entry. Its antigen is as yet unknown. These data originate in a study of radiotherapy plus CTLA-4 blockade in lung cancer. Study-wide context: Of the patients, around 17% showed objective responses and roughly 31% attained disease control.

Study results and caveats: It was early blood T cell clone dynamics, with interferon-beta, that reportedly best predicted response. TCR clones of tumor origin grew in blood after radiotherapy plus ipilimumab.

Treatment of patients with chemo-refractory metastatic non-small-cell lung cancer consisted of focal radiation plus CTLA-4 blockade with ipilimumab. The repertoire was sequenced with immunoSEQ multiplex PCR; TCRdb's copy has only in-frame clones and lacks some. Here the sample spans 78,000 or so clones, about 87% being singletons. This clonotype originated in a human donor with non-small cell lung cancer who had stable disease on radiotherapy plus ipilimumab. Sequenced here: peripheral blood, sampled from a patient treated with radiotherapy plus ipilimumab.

CDR3 loop: CASGLYNEGTGELFF. In DNA form, the CDR3 reads TGTGCTAGTGGTTTGTATAATGAGGGGACCGGGGAGCTGTTTTTT. The chain joins TRBV12-5 to TRBJ2-2; possibly TRBD1 or TRBD2 for D (5 bases each). The CDR3 sequence is 15 residues long. The germline V gene has CDR1 LGHNT and CDR2 FRNRAP. V lost 2 bases and J lost 5, with 12 bases in between.